Reported below is one T cell receptor (beta chain). This clonotype was picked up a small number of times. The antigen it recognizes is unknown. The input lacks base qualities; no much larger clone sits a single base away. Libraries were built with RT-PCR. Sequencing was performed on an Illumina HiSeq 2500. TCRdb applied fastp at Q25 and MiXCR to the public reads, then kept only in-frame beta chains. Rows are combined by CDR3 protein, so each entry shows the most common genes and DNA. The sample includes roughly 630,000 distinct CDR3 sequences, with around 15% observed a single time. Jointly, the top ten make up 7.5% to 9% of the sample. This specimen comes from a study of response to subunit inactivated influenza vaccine (dated by TCRdb to 2016 to 2018). Study-wide context: Deep quantitative profiling of the T cell receptor repertoire was used in the study to follow responses to a trivalent subunit inactivated influenza vaccine. What the authors observed across the whole study: It was suggested by the authors that each seasonal influenza vaccination may recruit only a limited number of new T cells.

From the cysteine through the phenylalanine, the CDR3 covers 13 amino acids. The only DNA kept is the CDR3, 39 bases in frame from the first base. Trimming at the junction amounts to 2 bases on V and 4 bases on J, and the germline ends lie 9 bases apart. The germline V gene yields SGDLS for CDR1 and YYNGEE for CDR2. This material consisted of PBMCs from blood, taken 14 days before vaccination. The chain is assembled from TRBV9 and TRBJ1-2; no D gene is confidently identified. The receptor was derived from a man aged 50 to 59 who received an inactivated influenza vaccine. Donor details come from another sample of the same person, matched by shared clones. The nucleotide sequence reads TGTGCCAGCAGCGTGGGAGGGCTCTATGGCTACACCTTC. Its amino acids are CASSVGGLYGYTF.